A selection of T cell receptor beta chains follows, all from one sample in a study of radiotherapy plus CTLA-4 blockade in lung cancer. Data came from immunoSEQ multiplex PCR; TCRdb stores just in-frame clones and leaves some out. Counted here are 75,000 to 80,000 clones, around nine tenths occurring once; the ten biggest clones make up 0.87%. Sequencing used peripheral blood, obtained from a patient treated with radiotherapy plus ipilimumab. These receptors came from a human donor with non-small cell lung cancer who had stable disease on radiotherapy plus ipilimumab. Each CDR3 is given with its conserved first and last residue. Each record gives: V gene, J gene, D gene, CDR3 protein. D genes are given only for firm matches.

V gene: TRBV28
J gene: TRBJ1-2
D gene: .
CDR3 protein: CASTPQRVGHGYTF

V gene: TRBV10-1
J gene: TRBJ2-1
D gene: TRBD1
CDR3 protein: CASSGRQGAGEQFF

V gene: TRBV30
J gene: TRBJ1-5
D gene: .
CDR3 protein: CAWSSTGQFNQPQHF

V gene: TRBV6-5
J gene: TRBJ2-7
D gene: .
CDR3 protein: CASSYGAGLSEEQYF

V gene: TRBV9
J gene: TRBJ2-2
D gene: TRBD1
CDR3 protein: CASSILQGNGELFF

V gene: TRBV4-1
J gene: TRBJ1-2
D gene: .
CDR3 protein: CASSQEAGRRYGYTF

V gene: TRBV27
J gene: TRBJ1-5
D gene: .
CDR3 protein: CASSSLGGQNQPQHF

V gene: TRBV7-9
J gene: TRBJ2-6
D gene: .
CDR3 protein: CASSLTGANVLTF

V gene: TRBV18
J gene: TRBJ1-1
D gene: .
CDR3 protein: CASSPFKQGAFF

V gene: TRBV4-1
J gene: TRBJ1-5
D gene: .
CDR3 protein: CASSGPYNQPQHF

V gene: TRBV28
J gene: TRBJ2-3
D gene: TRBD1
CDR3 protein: CASSSGGVTDTQYF

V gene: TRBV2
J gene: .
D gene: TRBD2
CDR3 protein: CASSEGTSGSYEQYF

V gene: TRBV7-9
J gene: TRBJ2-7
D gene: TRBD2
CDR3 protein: CASSPRLAGISYEQYF

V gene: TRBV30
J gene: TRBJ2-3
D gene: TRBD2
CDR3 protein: CAWSLGLAGGLGDTQYF

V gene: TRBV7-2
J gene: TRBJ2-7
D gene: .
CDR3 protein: CASSLLNYEQYF

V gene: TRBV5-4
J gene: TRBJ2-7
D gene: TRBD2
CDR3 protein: CASSWGSSSGEQYF

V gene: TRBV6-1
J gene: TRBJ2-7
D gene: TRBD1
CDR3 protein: CASISGTGYEQYF

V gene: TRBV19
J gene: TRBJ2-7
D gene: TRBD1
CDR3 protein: CASSVWTGTGSYEQYF

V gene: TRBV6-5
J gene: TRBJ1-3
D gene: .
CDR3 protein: CASSYDSASGNTIYF

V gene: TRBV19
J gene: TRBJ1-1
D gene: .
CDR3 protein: CASSIGTADTEAFF

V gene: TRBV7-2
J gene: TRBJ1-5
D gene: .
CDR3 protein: CASSLATGYSNQPQHF

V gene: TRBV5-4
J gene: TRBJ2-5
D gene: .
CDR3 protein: CASSLPAGRETQYF

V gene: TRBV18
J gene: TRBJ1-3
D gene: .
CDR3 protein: CASSPPPGSAGNTIYF

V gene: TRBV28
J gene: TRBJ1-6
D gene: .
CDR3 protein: CASRLEGVSPLHF

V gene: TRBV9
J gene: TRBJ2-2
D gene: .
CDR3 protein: CASSVDRGSNTGELFF

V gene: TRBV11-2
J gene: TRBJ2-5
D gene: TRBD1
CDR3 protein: CASSPQTGKETQYF